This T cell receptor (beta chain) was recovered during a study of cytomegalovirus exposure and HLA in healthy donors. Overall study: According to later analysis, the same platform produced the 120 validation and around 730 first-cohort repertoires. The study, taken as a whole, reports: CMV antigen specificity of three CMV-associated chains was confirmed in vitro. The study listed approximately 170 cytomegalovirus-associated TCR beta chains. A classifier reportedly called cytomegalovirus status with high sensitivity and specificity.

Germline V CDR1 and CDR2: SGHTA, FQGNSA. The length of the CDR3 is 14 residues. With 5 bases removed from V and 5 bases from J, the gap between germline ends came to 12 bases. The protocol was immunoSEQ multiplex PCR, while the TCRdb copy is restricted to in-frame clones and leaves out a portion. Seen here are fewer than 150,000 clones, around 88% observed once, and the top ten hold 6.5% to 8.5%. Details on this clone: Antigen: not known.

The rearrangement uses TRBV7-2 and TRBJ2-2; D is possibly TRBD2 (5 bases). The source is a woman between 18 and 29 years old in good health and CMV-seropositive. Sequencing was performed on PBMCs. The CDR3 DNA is TGTGCCAGCAGCCTTAAGCGGAAAACCGGGGAGCTGTTTTTT. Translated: CASSLKRKTGELFF.